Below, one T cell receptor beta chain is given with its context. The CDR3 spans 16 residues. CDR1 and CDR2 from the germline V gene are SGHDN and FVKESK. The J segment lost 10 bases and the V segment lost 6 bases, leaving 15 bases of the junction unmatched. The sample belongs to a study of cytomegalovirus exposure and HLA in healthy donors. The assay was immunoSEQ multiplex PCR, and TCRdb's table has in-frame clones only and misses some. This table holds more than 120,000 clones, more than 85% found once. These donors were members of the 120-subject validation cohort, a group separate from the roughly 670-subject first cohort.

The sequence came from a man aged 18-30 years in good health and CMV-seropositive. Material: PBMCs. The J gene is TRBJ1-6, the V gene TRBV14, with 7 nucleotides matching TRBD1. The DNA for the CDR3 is TGTGCCAGCAGTGTAAAACACACAGGGGCAGGGTCACCCCTCCACTTT. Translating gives CASSVKHTGAGSPLHF.